This TCR beta chain comes out of a study of blood T cell repertoires in COVID-19. V shed 1 base and J shed 5 bases, with 6 bases lying between them. From germline, CDR1 is SGHTA and CDR2 FQGNSA. The CDR3 length is 12 residues. Sequenced by immunoSEQ multiplex PCR; TCRdb stores in-frame clones only, minus some. The sample holds 400,000 to 450,000 clones, approximately 89% seen once. This TCR came from a woman aged 40 to 50 with COVID-19, enrolled during active disease. The gene calls are TRBV7-2 and TRBJ2-7; D not certain. Sequencing input: peripheral blood. The CDR3 protein is CASSLDEDEQYF. Written as DNA, the CDR3 is TGTGCCAGCAGCTTAGACGAGGACGAGCAGTACTTC.